This T cell receptor beta chain was recovered during a study of T cell clonotyping in hematopoietic cell transplantation. About the research overall: Recipient samples before transplant were obtained post-cytoreduction.

Study-level findings and limits: Recipient TCR diversity dropped after transplant; expanded clonotypes rose from day 30 to 180. Broader posttransplant TCR repertoire diversity was predicted by graft donor and pretransplant recipient Inverse Simpson Index values.

A word on this clone: Its antigen is undetermined.

The data were produced by immunoSEQ multiplex PCR, yet TCRdb's version contains in-frame clones alone and is incomplete. The table has more than 20,000 clones, around 84% seen once. The V segment lost 6 bases and the J segment 4 bases; nucleotides outside the gene matches: 6. The CDR3 has 14 amino acids. Germline-derived CDR1 and CDR2 are MNHEY and SVGAGI. Indicated time point: recipient sample about 28 days before transplant, after cytoreduction. Sequenced here: peripheral blood mononuclear cells, sampled before stem cell transplant. V is TRBV6-5 and J is TRBJ2-3, with 8 bases matching TRBD1. This receptor was identified in a woman aged 60 to 75 with acute myeloid leukemia. Some clones in this sample may be carry-over from other donors' samples. The chain's CDR3 is CASSLGQGADTQYF. The CDR3 region has the DNA TGTGCCAGCAGCCTCGGACAGGGAGCAGATACGCAGTATTTT.